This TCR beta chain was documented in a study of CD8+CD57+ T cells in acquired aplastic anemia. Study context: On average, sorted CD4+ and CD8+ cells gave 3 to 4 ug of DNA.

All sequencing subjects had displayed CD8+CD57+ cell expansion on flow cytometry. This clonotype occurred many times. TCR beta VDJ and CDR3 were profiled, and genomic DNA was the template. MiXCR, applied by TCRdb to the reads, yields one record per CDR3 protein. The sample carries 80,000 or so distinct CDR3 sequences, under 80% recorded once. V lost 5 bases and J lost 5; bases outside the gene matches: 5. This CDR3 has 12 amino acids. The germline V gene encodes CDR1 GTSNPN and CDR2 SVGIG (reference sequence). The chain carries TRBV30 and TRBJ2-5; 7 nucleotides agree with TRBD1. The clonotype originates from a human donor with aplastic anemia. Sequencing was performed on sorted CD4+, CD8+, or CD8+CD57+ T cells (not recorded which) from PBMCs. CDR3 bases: TGTGCCTGGCAGGGGGTTGGGGAGACCCAGTACTTC. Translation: CAWQGVGETQYF.